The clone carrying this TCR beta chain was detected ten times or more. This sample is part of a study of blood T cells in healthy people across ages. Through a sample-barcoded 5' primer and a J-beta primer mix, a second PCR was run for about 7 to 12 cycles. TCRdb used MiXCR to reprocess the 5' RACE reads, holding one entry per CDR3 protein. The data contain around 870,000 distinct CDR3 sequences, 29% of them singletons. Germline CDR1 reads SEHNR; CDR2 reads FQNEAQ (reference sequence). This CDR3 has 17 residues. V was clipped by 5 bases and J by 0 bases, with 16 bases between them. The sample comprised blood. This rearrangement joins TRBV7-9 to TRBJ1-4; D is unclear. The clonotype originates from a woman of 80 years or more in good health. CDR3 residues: CASSPWAMASTNEKLFF. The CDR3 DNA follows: TGTGCCAGCAGCCCGTGGGCCATGGCATCAACTAATGAAAAACTGTTTTTT.